This TCR beta chain stems from a study of blood T cell repertoires in COVID-19. Study information: PBMCs, B-cell-depleted T cells, or T cells provided the cDNA or gDNA that made up the material.

In terms of age and location, participants ranged from about 18 to 95 years and lived in about two dozen US areas. CDR1 SGHNT and CDR2 YENEEA come from the germline V gene. The CDR3 contains 14 residues. J gave up 3 bases and V 5 bases, and 4 bases lay outside the gene matches. Produced via immunoSEQ multiplex PCR; TCRdb's table is partial and in-frame only. The repertoire holds more than 300,000 clones, with 92% as singletons. This clonotype was sampled from a woman in her thirties who had recovered from COVID-19. The chain employs TRBV11-3 and TRBJ2-7, with TRBD2 identical over 10 bases. Sequenced sample: PBMCs or T cells enriched from blood (not recorded which). The CDR3 spells CASSPLAGSYEQYF. In DNA, the CDR3 is TGTGCCAGCAGCCCACTAGCGGGAAGCTACGAGCAGTACTTC. Using reference TRBV11-3 and TRBJ2-7 for the parts outside the CDR3, the full variable domain is EAGVVQSPRYKIIEKKQPVAFWCNPISGHNTLYWYLQNLGQGPELLIRYENEEAVDDSQLPKDRFSAERLKGVDSTLKIQPAELGDSAVYLCASSPLAGSYEQYFGPGTRLTVT.